The sequence of this T cell receptor beta chain was determined in a study of early T cells in non-severe SARS-CoV-2 infection. Study information: The study sequenced bulk RNA from unsorted whole blood, with chains unpaired.

V dropped 0 bases and J dropped 4 bases, with 12 bases sitting between them. Per germline, CDR1 SEHNR and CDR2 FQNEAQ (reference sequence). The CDR3 spans 16 residues. Using its own MiXCR run on the 5' RACE reads, TCRdb lists one record per CDR3 protein. The table lists 90,000 to 100,000 distinct CDR3 sequences, roughly 13% of them singletons, with under 2.5% in the top ten. Sequenced sample: whole blood. The rearrangement uses TRBV7-9 and TRBJ1-4, with a weak D call TRBD1 (5 bases). This clonotype originated in an adult who was a healthcare worker with PCR-confirmed SARS-CoV-2 infection or an uninfected control (not recorded which). The CDR3 nucleotides read TGTGCCAGCAGCTTAGCGCCCGGGGGAGTTAATGAAAAACTGTTTTTT. Its translation: CASSLAPGGVNEKLFF.